This T cell receptor (beta chain) came from a study of technical replicates of blood from a handful of donors. Assay used: immunoSEQ multiplex PCR; TCRdb lists only in-frame clones, some missing. The sample has some 74,000 clones, more than 90% seen once. The specimen sequenced was T cells isolated from PBMCs. This TCR came from a human donor in good health.

CDR3 coding DNA: TGTGCCAGCAGCTTAGCGGGAGCCCCTTACTTC. This codes for CASSLAGAPYF. V usage is TRBV7-2 and J usage is TRBJ2-5; D is possibly TRBD2 (5 bases). V gave up 0 bases and J gave up 14 bases, with 10 bases separating them. This CDR3 contains 11 residues. Germline values: CDR1 SGHTA, CDR2 FQGNSA.